Listed below are T cell receptor beta chains from one sample, sequenced in a study of cytomegalovirus exposure and HLA in healthy donors. Sequenced by immunoSEQ multiplex PCR; TCRdb stores in-frame clones only, minus some. The repertoire includes tens of thousands of clones, roughly 70% of them detected once, and roughly 10% sits in the top ten. Sequencing input: PBMCs. These receptors were collected from a woman in her fifties or sixties in good health and CMV-seropositive. Each CDR3 is given with its conserved first and last residue. D genes are given only for firm matches. A clone size is listed for some rows: how often the clone was seen (once, few, many), or a class if it is expanded.

J: TRBJ1-5
length: 12
V: TRBV28
size: few
D: TRBD1
CDR3: CASSGGTQPQHF
DNA: TGTGCCAGTTCAGGGGGGACTCAGCCCCAGCATTTT

J: TRBJ2-1
length: 15
V: TRBV11-1
size: .
D: .
CDR3: CASSLDSGSYNEQFF
DNA: TGTGCCAGCAGCTTAGACAGCGGGTCCTACAATGAGCAGTTCTTC

J: TRBJ2-7
length: 13
V: TRBV6-5
size: few
D: .
CDR3: CASSLTVSYEQYF
DNA: TGTGCCAGCAGCCTTACAGTTTCCTACGAGCAGTACTTC

J: TRBJ2-3
length: 17
V: TRBV6-1
size: .
D: TRBD2
CDR3: CASSESLAGGLLDTQYF
DNA: TGTGCCAGCAGTGAAAGTCTAGCGGGGGGGCTTTTAGATACGCAGTATTTT

J: TRBJ2-7
length: 14
V: TRBV7-9
size: .
D: .
CDR3: CASSLAGHLYEQYF
DNA: TGTGCCAGCAGCTTAGCGGGACACCTCTACGAGCAGTACTTC

J: TRBJ2-5
length: 15
V: TRBV7-9
size: .
D: .
CDR3: CASSAGNQGQETQYF
DNA: TGTGCCAGCAGCGCCGGAAATCAGGGCCAGGAGACCCAGTACTTC

J: TRBJ2-1
length: 14
V: TRBV5-1
size: few
D: TRBD1
CDR3: CASSLEGQVNEQFF
DNA: TGCGCCAGCAGCCTGGAAGGACAGGTCAATGAGCAGTTCTTC

J: TRBJ1-1
length: 13
V: TRBV7-2
size: .
D: .
CDR3: CASSWTANTEAFF
DNA: TGTGCCAGCAGCTGGACTGCTAACACTGAAGCTTTCTTT

J: TRBJ2-2
length: 13
V: TRBV6-1
size: .
D: .
CDR3: CASNRGGTGELFF
DNA: TGTGCCAGCAATCGAGGGGGCACCGGGGAGCTGTTTTTT

J: TRBJ1-4
length: 16
V: TRBV19
size: .
D: TRBD1
CDR3: CASRDRGRSVNEKLFF
DNA: TGTGCCAGTAGAGACAGGGGGCGATCGGTTAATGAAAAACTGTTTTTT

J: TRBJ1-1
length: 13
V: TRBV6-1
size: few
D: TRBD1
CDR3: CASKNRGNTEAFF
DNA: TGTGCCAGCAAGAACAGGGGGAACACTGAAGCTTTCTTT

J: TRBJ2-2
length: 15
V: TRBV5-1
size: once
D: TRBD1
CDR3: CASSGGQVVAGELFF
DNA: TGCGCCAGCAGCGGCGGACAGGTGGTAGCCGGGGAGCTGTTTTTT

J: TRBJ1-4
length: 15
V: TRBV7-2
size: .
D: TRBD1
CDR3: CASSSGDSSNEKLFF
DNA: TGTGCCAGCAGCTCGGGGGACAGTTCTAATGAAAAACTGTTTTTT

J: TRBJ2-1
length: 15
V: TRBV2
size: few
D: .
CDR3: CASSRGLAGRNEQFF
DNA: TGTGCCAGCAGTAGGGGACTCGCGGGTAGGAATGAGCAGTTCTTC

J: TRBJ2-5
length: 15
V: TRBV2
size: .
D: .
CDR3: CASGIFGTPQETQYF
DNA: TGTGCCAGCGGGATATTTGGGACACCACAAGAGACCCAGTACTTC

J: TRBJ2-3
length: 14
V: TRBV30
size: .
D: TRBD2
CDR3: CAWGLAGGGDTQYF
DNA: TGTGCCTGGGGACTAGCGGGGGGGGGAGATACGCAGTATTTT

J: TRBJ1-2
length: 13
V: TRBV11-2
size: .
D: TRBD1
CDR3: CASSSQGAKGYTF
DNA: TGTGCCAGCAGCTCCCAGGGGGCTAAGGGCTACACCTTC

J: TRBJ2-5
length: 14
V: TRBV6-5
size: .
D: TRBD2
CDR3: CASSLREGPETQYF
DNA: TGTGCCAGCAGTTTACGGGAGGGCCCAGAGACCCAGTACTTC

J: TRBJ2-1
length: 15
V: TRBV6-5
size: .
D: TRBD1
CDR3: CASRADRGKNNEQFF
DNA: TGTGCCAGCAGGGCGGACAGGGGAAAAAACAATGAGCAGTTCTTC

J: TRBJ2-3
length: 13
V: TRBV11-1
size: .
D: TRBD1
CDR3: CASSIQGKDTQYF
DNA: TGTGCCAGCAGCATACAGGGGAAGGATACGCAGTATTTT

J: TRBJ1-6
length: 14
V: TRBV7-9
size: .
D: TRBD1
CDR3: CASSWTGTNSPLHF
DNA: TGTGCCAGCAGCTGGACAGGGACTAATTCACCCCTCCACTTT

J: TRBJ2-2
length: 16
V: TRBV11-3
size: .
D: TRBD2
CDR3: CASSLDGGLGPGELFF
DNA: TGTGCCAGCAGCTTAGATGGGGGACTAGGTCCCGGGGAGCTGTTTTTT

J: TRBJ2-3
length: 18
V: TRBV27
size: few
D: TRBD2
CDR3: CATTSERTSGRRADTQYF
DNA: TGTGCCACCACCTCGGAAAGGACTAGCGGGAGAAGGGCAGATACGCAGTATTTT

J: TRBJ1-4
length: 20
V: TRBV9
size: few
D: .
CDR3: CASVQCPPGFDLATNEKLFF
DNA: TGTGCCAGCGTTCAATGTCCGCCAGGGTTCGATCTAGCAACTAATGAAAAACTGTTTTTT

J: TRBJ1-3
length: 15
V: TRBV9
size: .
D: TRBD1
CDR3: CASSVEDRSGNTIYF
DNA: TGTGCCAGCAGCGTAGAGGACAGGTCTGGAAACACCATATATTTT

J: TRBJ2-5
length: 15
V: TRBV30
size: .
D: .
CDR3: CAWNPGNYGRETQYF
DNA: TGTGCCTGGAACCCAGGGAACTACGGGCGGGAGACCCAGTACTTC

J: TRBJ2-7
length: 16
V: TRBV13
size: .
D: TRBD2
CDR3: CASSPGLAGGRYEQYF
DNA: TGTGCCAGCAGCCCGGGACTAGCGGGGGGGCGCTACGAGCAGTACTTC

J: TRBJ1-4
length: 16
V: TRBV5-1
size: .
D: .
CDR3: CASSLAVGGTGEKLFF
DNA: TGCGCCAGCAGCTTGGCCGTCGGAGGGACGGGCGAAAAACTGTTTTTT

J: TRBJ1-2
length: 15
V: TRBV6-1
size: .
D: TRBD1
CDR3: CASSTTTGAGYGYTF
DNA: TGTGCCAGCAGTACAACCACAGGGGCCGGCTATGGCTACACCTTC

J: TRBJ2-7
length: 16
V: TRBV5-1
size: .
D: .
CDR3: CASSGGKGSDTYEQYF
DNA: TGCGCCAGCAGCGGCGGGAAAGGGTCCGATACCTACGAGCAGTACTTC

J: TRBJ2-1
length: 15
V: TRBV21-1
size: .
D: .
CDR3: CASSDSDSSYNEQFF
DNA: TGTGCCAGCTCGGACAGTGACAGCTCCTACAATGAGCAGTTCTTC

J: TRBJ1-2
length: 15
V: TRBV7-2
size: .
D: TRBD1
CDR3: CASSLSTGQHYGYTF
DNA: TGTGCCAGCAGCCTCTCGACAGGGCAACATTATGGCTACACCTTC

J: TRBJ1-1
length: 15
V: TRBV5-1
size: .
D: .
CDR3: CASSGQLQGGTEAFF
DNA: TGCGCCAGCAGCGGACAACTACAGGGTGGAACTGAAGCTTTCTTT

J: TRBJ1-5
length: 15
V: TRBV6-1
size: .
D: .
CDR3: CASSESGKGNQPQHF
DNA: TGTGCCAGCAGTGAAAGTGGTAAGGGGAATCAGCCCCAGCATTTT

J: TRBJ1-1
length: 12
V: TRBV5-1
size: .
D: .
CDR3: CASHDTNTEAFF
DNA: TGCGCCAGCCATGACACCAACACTGAAGCTTTCTTT

J: TRBJ2-2
length: 15
V: TRBV28
size: .
D: .
CDR3: CASSLYRAGTGELFF
DNA: TGTGCCAGCAGTTTATACAGGGCCGGGACCGGGGAGCTGTTTTTT

J: TRBJ2-3
length: 15
V: TRBV5-1
size: few
D: TRBD1
CDR3: CASSSTGVVADTQYF
DNA: TGCGCCAGCAGCTCGACAGGGGTTGTAGCAGATACGCAGTATTTT

J: TRBJ1-2
length: 14
V: TRBV27
size: .
D: .
CDR3: CASSLLAGDYGYTF
DNA: TGTGCCAGCAGTTTATTGGCCGGGGATTATGGCTACACCTTC

J: TRBJ2-3
length: 16
V: TRBV7-6
size: .
D: .
CDR3: CASSPRPGQRTDTQYF
DNA: TGTGCCAGCAGCCCCCGGCCGGGACAACGCACAGATACGCAGTATTTT

J: TRBJ1-5
length: 14
V: TRBV30
size: .
D: TRBD1
CDR3: CACQTGTVNQPQHF
DNA: TGTGCCTGCCAAACCGGGACAGTCAATCAACCCCAGCATTTT

J: TRBJ2-3
length: 16
V: TRBV5-4
size: few
D: TRBD2
CDR3: CASREDLAGVADTQYF
DNA: TGTGCCAGCAGGGAGGATCTAGCGGGAGTTGCGGATACGCAGTATTTT

J: TRBJ1-2
length: 11
V: TRBV5-4
size: few
D: TRBD1
CDR3: CASSSDRGFLF
DNA: TGTGCCAGCAGCTCGGACAGGGGGTTCTTGTTC

J: TRBJ2-1
length: 14
V: TRBV5-1
size: .
D: .
CDR3: CASSLGQVKFEQFF
DNA: TGCGCCAGCAGCTTGGGACAGGTTAAATTCGAGCAGTTCTTC

J: TRBJ1-3
length: 14
V: TRBV9
size: .
D: .
CDR3: CASSTQGSGNTIYF
DNA: TGTGCCAGCAGCACCCAGGGGTCTGGAAACACCATATATTTT

J: TRBJ1-1
length: 13
V: TRBV7-9
size: .
D: TRBD1
CDR3: CASSLGQEAEAFF
DNA: TGTGCCAGCAGCCTAGGACAGGAAGCTGAAGCTTTCTTT

J: TRBJ2-5
length: 14
V: TRBV28
size: .
D: .
CDR3: CASRWTGRVETQYF
DNA: TGTGCCAGCAGGTGGACAGGGAGGGTAGAGACCCAGTACTTC

J: TRBJ2-1
length: 15
V: TRBV27
size: .
D: .
CDR3: CASSLMAGLYNEQFF
DNA: TGTGCCAGCAGTTTAATGGCGGGACTTTACAATGAGCAGTTCTTC

J: TRBJ1-4
length: 13
V: TRBV29-1
size: .
D: .
CDR3: CSVEAAQAEKLFF
DNA: TGCAGCGTTGAAGCGGCGCAGGCTGAAAAACTGTTTTTT

J: TRBJ1-2
length: 15
V: TRBV19
size: .
D: .
CDR3: CASSIGQGHYYGYTF
DNA: TGTGCCAGTAGTATCGGGCAGGGTCATTATTATGGCTACACCTTC

J: TRBJ2-5
length: 16
V: TRBV7-2
size: .
D: .
CDR3: CASSLLPGGVGETQYF
DNA: TGTGCCAGCAGCTTATTACCCGGGGGAGTGGGAGAGACCCAGTACTTC